Presented here are 7 T cell receptor beta chains from one specimen sequenced in a study of shared clonotypes between healthy human individuals. Sequencing was performed with immunoSEQ multiplex PCR; in TCRdb, only in-frame clones are kept and a portion is missing. The table lists around 1.9 million clones, about 93% of them singletons, with roughly 1.7% in the top ten. Naive CD8 cells, CD45RO-negative and positively selected for CCR7, excluded terminally differentiated effector memory CD45RA+ cells. Sequencing was performed on naive CD8+ T cells from PBMCs. The receptors were sampled from a man aged 18 to 30 in good health. Some clones in this sample may be carry-over from other donors' samples.

The J gene is TRBJ2-7, the V gene TRBV10-2; 10 bases are shared with TRBD1. The CDR3 is 15 residues long. The ends lost 0 bases at V and 1 base at J; junction bases unmatched: 0. Germline V gives CDR1 WSHSY, CDR2 SAAADI. CDR3: CASSESGQGSYEQYF. The DNA for the CDR3 is TGCGCCAGCAGTGAGTCGGGACAGGGGTCCTACGAGCAGTACTTC.

This chain uses TRBV14 with TRBJ2-7; 11 nucleotides align to TRBD2. Germline CDR1 and CDR2: SGHDN and FVKESK. The trim removed 5 bases at V and 3 bases at J, leaving 9 bases unmatched. This CDR3 has 16 amino acids. Here the CDR3 DNA reads TGTGCCAGCAGCTCGGGACTAGCGGAGAACTTCTACGAGCAGTACTTC. This translates into CASSSGLAENFYEQYF.

As for this clone: In the same sample, other DNA sequences code for this CDR3. The chain carries TRBV5-6 and TRBJ2-7; no clear D gene. The CDR3 is 13 residues long. The V gene's germline CDR1 is SGHDT and CDR2 YYEEEE. Trimming took 0 bases from V and 0 from J, leaving 4 bases between them. The CDR3 bases are TGTGCCAGCAGCTTGGGGTCCTCCTACGAGCAGTACTTC. Protein sequence: CASSLGSSYEQYF.

V usage is TRBV27 and J usage is TRBJ2-7; D gene ambiguous. Germline CDR1 is MNHEY and CDR2 is SMNVEV (reference sequence). This CDR3 comprises 11 residues. V lost 8 bases to trimming and J lost 6 bases, with 11 bases between them. CDR3 residues: CASYNGPEQYF. In DNA form, the CDR3 reads TGTGCCAGCTACAACGGGCCCGAGCAGTACTTC.

The chain couples TRBV9 to TRBJ2-3; 7 bases map to TRBD2. Germline assignment: CDR1 SGDLS and CDR2 YYNGEE. Trimming removed 1 base from V and 2 bases from J; junction bases left unmatched: 7. This CDR3 has 16 amino acids. In DNA form, the CDR3 reads TGTGCCAGCAGCGTATCCCTAGCGGACTACACAGATACGCAGTATTTT. This codes for CASSVSLADYTDTQYF.

The chain combines TRBV6-6 with TRBJ1-2; TRBD1 is a possible D gene (5 bases). The V gene's germline CDR1 is MNHNY and CDR2 SVGAGI (reference sequence). This CDR3 has 13 residues. Trimming stripped 5 bases from V and 8 bases from J, with 15 bases between. CDR3 amino acids: CASSTRPGRGYTF. As DNA, the CDR3 is TGTGCCAGCAGTACCCGGCCGGGGCGCGGCTACACCTTC.

This chain uses TRBV4-1 with TRBJ2-4; D unresolved. V gave up 0 bases and J gave up 8 bases, with 20 bases separating them. The V gene's germline CDR1 is MGHRA and CDR2 YSYEKL. The CDR3 has 17 amino acids. The CDR3 loop reads CASSQEPPGLYIDIQYF. The CDR3 region has the DNA TGCGCCAGCAGCCAAGAGCCACCGGGCCTCTACATAGACATTCAGTACTTC.